This T cell receptor (beta chain) was recorded in a study of blood T cell repertoires in COVID-19. At the level of the study: The United States, Italy and Spain supplied acute and convalescent COVID-19 samples.

TCRdb's table, derived via immunoSEQ multiplex PCR, lists solely in-frame clones and lacks some. The table lists about 95,000 clones, roughly 80% of them singletons. The CDR3 consists of 14 residues. Germline CDR1 and CDR2: SGHTA and FQGNSA. The ends were cut back, 4 bases at V and 3 bases at J, with 11 bases in the middle. This clone was counted only a few times. This chain links TRBV7-2 with TRBJ2-3, with TRBD2 as a possible D gene (5 bases). The sequenced sample was peripheral blood. This sequence was found in an older man with COVID-19, enrolled during active disease. The CDR3 DNA follows: TGTGCCAGCAGCTCCCGGAGCGGAACAGATACGCAGTATTTT. This translates into CASSSRSGTDTQYF.